This T cell receptor beta chain was sequenced in a study of radiotherapy plus CTLA-4 blockade in lung cancer. Study outcomes and limitations: Interferon-beta and early blood T cell clone dynamics reportedly predicted response best. There was expansion of tumor-derived TCR clones in blood after radiotherapy plus ipilimumab.

The protocol was immunoSEQ multiplex PCR, while the TCRdb copy is restricted to in-frame clones and leaves out a portion. The sample comprises tens of thousands of clones, 72% of which are singletons, and approximately 10% rests with the top ten. Points on this clone: The antigen is undetermined.

The sample here was peripheral blood, taken from a patient treated with radiotherapy plus ipilimumab. This TCR was sampled from a human donor with non-small cell lung cancer who had stable disease on radiotherapy plus ipilimumab.

For the CDR3, the DNA is TGTGCCAGCAGCTTAGGAGGGTTGGGGAACAACTATGGCTACACCTTC. Translation gives CASSLGGLGNNYGYTF. The chain combines TRBV11-2 with TRBJ1-2; no reliable D call. Per germline, CDR1 SGHAT and CDR2 FQNNGV. The ends were cut back, 1 base at V and 2 bases at J, with 14 bases in the middle. The CDR3 runs 16 residues.